This TCR beta chain was documented in a study of T-cell memory formation after mild COVID-19. V lost 5 bases to trimming and J lost 0 bases, with 13 bases between them. This CDR3 is built from 15 residues. This clonotype has more than one count but fewer than ten. TCRdb used MiXCR to reprocess the 5' RACE reads, holding one entry per CDR3 protein. The table shows around 370,000 distinct CDR3 sequences, with approximately 21% occurring only once. The sequenced sample consisted of PBMCs or a T cell subset sorted from them (not recorded which). The sequence derives from an adult woman who had mild COVID-19 (a few samples of this study predate the infection). Cell type and time point are not known. The J gene is TRBJ1-1, the V gene TRBV12-3 or TRBV12-4; TRBD1 might be the D (5 bases). The CDR3 region has the DNA TGTGCCAGCAGTCCCAACAGGAATATGAACACTGAAGCTTTCTTT. It codes for CASSPNRNMNTEAFF.